This T cell receptor beta chain was documented in a study of T cells in Graves' hyperthyroidism and ophthalmopathy. Overall study results and limits: Ophthalmopathy got predicted by the model a median roughly 6.4 months before its onset. Blood held most thyroid clonotypes expanded above 0.001 frequency.

The investigators amplified TCR beta CDR3 regions from RNA transcripts. TCR CDR3 underwent first-round RT-PCR with the HTBI primer set. TCRdb fed the multiplex PCR reads into MiXCR, producing one record per CDR3 protein. The repertoire holds 300,000 to 450,000 distinct CDR3 sequences, around a sixth seen once, with 35% to 50% in the top ten. This clonotype has a count of ten or more. Its antigen is unknown. Per the germline V gene, CDR1 is SQVTM and CDR2 is ANQGSEA. V was clipped by 7 bases and J by 2 bases; unmatched bases: 3. The CDR3 contains 12 residues. The cohort's ophthalmopathy patients, a group with duration under 3 months, had a Clinical Activity Score of at least 3 and a NOSPECS grade of at least 4. Lactation, pregnancy, other autoimmune disease or uncontrolled infection led to exclusion of patients.

The origin of this receptor is a young man with Graves' ophthalmopathy. The chain carries TRBV29-1 and TRBJ2-5; 8 bases are shared with TRBD1. Sequencing was performed on blood. The CDR3 DNA is TGCAGCGGGCGACAGGGGCAAGAGACCCAGTACTTC. This gives the protein CSGRQGQETQYF.